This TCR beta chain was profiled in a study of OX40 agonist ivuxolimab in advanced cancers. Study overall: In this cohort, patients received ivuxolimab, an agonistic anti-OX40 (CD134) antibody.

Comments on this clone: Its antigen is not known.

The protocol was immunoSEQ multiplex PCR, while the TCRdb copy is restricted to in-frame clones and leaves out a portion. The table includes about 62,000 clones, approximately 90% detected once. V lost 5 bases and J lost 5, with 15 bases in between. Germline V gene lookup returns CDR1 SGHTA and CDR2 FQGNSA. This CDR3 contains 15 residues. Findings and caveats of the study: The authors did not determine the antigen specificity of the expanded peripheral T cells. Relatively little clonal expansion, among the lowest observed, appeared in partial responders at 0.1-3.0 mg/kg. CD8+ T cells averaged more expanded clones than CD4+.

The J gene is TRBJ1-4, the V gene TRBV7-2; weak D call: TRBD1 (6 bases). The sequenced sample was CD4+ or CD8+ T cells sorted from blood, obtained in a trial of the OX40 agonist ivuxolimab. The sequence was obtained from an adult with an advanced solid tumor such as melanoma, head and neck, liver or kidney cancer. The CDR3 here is CASSQGQGGNEKLFF. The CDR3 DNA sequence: TGTGCCAGCAGCCAGGGGCAGGGTGGGAATGAAAAACTGTTTTTT.